The 9 T cell receptor beta chains in this list originate from one sample, sequenced in a study of multiple sclerosis patients with progressive multifocal leukoencephalopathy. TCRdb keeps only in-frame clones here, not all; method: immunoSEQ multiplex PCR. The sample has some 27,000 clones; about 90% are singletons. The time point is: roughly 13 months of natalizumab therapy. Here the sequenced sample was PBMCs, taken from a patient treated with natalizumab. These receptors all come from a human donor with multiple sclerosis.

The rearrangement joins TRBV29-1 to TRBJ2-5, with TRBD2 matching 7 bases. Germline V gene sequence: CDR1 SQVTM, CDR2 ANQGSEA. This CDR3 contains 14 residues. V was pared by 4 bases and J by 7 bases, with 12 bases of the junction left unmatched. The CDR3 DNA follows: TGCAGCGTTGGTGCGGGGGACCCGATTGGGACCCAGTACTTC. Its translation: CSVGAGDPIGTQYF. The full variable domain, in which reference TRBV29-1 and TRBJ2-5 provide the parts outside the CDR3, is SAVISQKPSRDICQRGTSLTIQCQVDSQVTMMFWYRQQPGQSLTLIATANQGSEATYESGFVIDKFPISRPNLTFSTLTVSNMSPEDSSIYLCSVGAGDPIGTQYFGPGTRLLVL.

This sequence joins TRBV7-8 and TRBJ2-7; TRBD2 is a possible D gene (5 bases). The V end lost 1 base, the J end lost 5 bases, and 12 bases lay between the germline ends. The CDR3 sequence is 14 residues long. Germline V gene data show CDR1 as SGHVS and CDR2 as FQNEAQ. CDR3 amino acids: CASSLVAGPNEQYF. Written as DNA, the CDR3 is TGTGCCAGCAGCTTAGTTGCGGGCCCAAACGAGCAGTACTTC.

V usage is TRBV19 and J usage is TRBJ2-6, with D possibly TRBD1 on 5 matching bases. This CDR3 has 13 residues. V was pared by 11 bases and J by 0 bases, with 8 bases between. Germline V gene lookup returns CDR1 LNHDA and CDR2 SQIVND (reference sequence). CDR3 amino acids: CASRASGANVLTF. As DNA, the CDR3 is TGTGCCTCCAGGGCCTCTGGGGCCAACGTCCTGACTTTC.

CDR3 coding DNA: TGTGCCAGCAGCCAAGGGACAGGGGATAATGAAAAACTGTTTTTT. This codes for CASSQGTGDNEKLFF. This chain links TRBV4-2 with TRBJ1-4; 9 positions match TRBD1. Trimming took 1 base from V and 4 from J; bases not matched to a gene: 1. From germline, CDR1 is LGHNA and CDR2 YNFKEQ. The CDR3 contains 15 residues.

A remark on this clone: The junction departs from the called germline gene at one end, perhaps through a read error. This chain joins TRBV30 and TRBJ2-5; perhaps D is TRBD1 or TRBD2 (5 bases each). This CDR3 is 12 amino acids long. From germline, CDR1 is GTSNPN and CDR2 SVGIG (reference sequence). CDR3 region: CALGVGQATQYF. The CDR3, as DNA: TGTGCCTTGGGGGTGGGGCAAGCGACCCAGTACTTC.

The gene calls are TRBV10-3 and TRBJ1-3, with 10 bases aligning to TRBD1. The CDR3 is 19 residues long. The germline V gene has CDR1 ENHRY and CDR2 SYGVKD. Trimming cost V 4 bases and J 2 bases; bases outside gene matches: 14. The CDR3 DNA reads as TGTGCCATCAGTGTGGGAACCCCGGGACAGGGGAAGCCTGGAAACACCATATATTTT. This sequence encodes CAISVGTPGQGKPGNTIYF.

The CDR3 reads CASSLEVNQPQHF. CDR3 in DNA: TGTGCCAGCAGCTTAGAAGTCAATCAGCCCCAGCATTTT. This sequence joins TRBV11-2 and TRBJ1-5; D ambiguous. V shed 0 bases and J shed 3 bases, with 3 bases lying between them. The CDR3 runs to 13 residues. Germline assignment: CDR1 SGHAT and CDR2 FQNNGV.

This clone was found once. This sequence joins TRBV6-1 and TRBJ1-4, with 7 bases fitting TRBD1. The CDR3 has 14 amino acids. Germline V gene lookup returns CDR1 MNHNS and CDR2 SASEGT. Trimming took 7 bases from V and 7 from J; bases not matched to a gene: 9. The CDR3 region has the DNA TGTGCCAGCACCCCGACAGGGAGGCTTGAAAAACTGTTTTTT. It codes for CASTPTGRLEKLFF.

V and J are TRBV19 and TRBJ2-3; 11 nucleotides match TRBD2. The V segment lost 3 bases and the J segment 3 bases; nucleotides outside the gene matches: 11. This CDR3 region has 18 residues. The V gene's germline CDR1 is LNHDA and CDR2 SQIVND (reference sequence). The DNA for the CDR3 is TGTGCCAGTAGTATTAGGAGTAGCGGGGGGGCCGGGACAGATACGCAGTATTTT. It is translated as CASSIRSSGGAGTDTQYF.